Following are 22 T cell receptor beta chains from one sample sequenced in a study of OX40 agonist ivuxolimab in advanced cancers. Clones were read by immunoSEQ multiplex PCR, and TCRdb kept only the in-frame ones, dropping some. The data show roughly 53,000 clones, around nine tenths seen once. Sequences were derived from CD4+ or CD8+ T cells sorted from blood, sampled in a trial of the OX40 agonist ivuxolimab. The receptors shown here come from an adult with an advanced solid tumor such as melanoma, head and neck, liver or kidney cancer.

This clone was detected only a few times. The chain couples TRBV30 to TRBJ1-1; tentative D call: TRBD1 (5 bases). Germline V gives CDR1 GTSNPN, CDR2 SVGIG (reference sequence). The CDR3 extends over 13 amino acids. V was pared by 2 bases and J by 1 base, with 8 bases between. The CDR3 loop reads CAWSSGANTEAFF. CDR3 DNA: TGTGCCTGGAGTAGTGGGGCGAACACTGAAGCTTTCTTT.

This chain uses TRBV7-9 with TRBJ2-1; 14 bases match TRBD2. Germline CDR1 SEHNR, CDR2 FQNEAQ (reference sequence). CDR3 length equals 16 residues. The V segment lost 1 base and the J segment 8 bases; nucleotides outside the gene matches: 4. In nucleotides, the CDR3 is TGTGCCAGCAGCTTAGAGGGGACTAGCGGGAGAGATGAGCAGTTCTTC. Amino acids: CASSLEGTSGRDEQFF.

This chain joins TRBV7-3 and TRBJ2-2; D unresolved. CDR1 is SGHTA and CDR2 is FQGTGA in the germline V gene. V was trimmed by 5 bases and J by 0 bases, leaving 4 bases between them. The CDR3 is 13 amino acids. The CDR3 DNA sequence: TGTGCCAGCAGCCAGACGAACACCGGGGAGCTGTTTTTT. This gives the protein CASSQTNTGELFF.

The chain is built from TRBV19 and TRBJ2-2, with 12 bases that match TRBD2. Germline loops: CDR1 LNHDA, CDR2 SQIVND (reference sequence). The CDR3 spans 17 residues. The junction had 7 bases not matched to a gene; V was cut back by 8 bases and J by 0 bases. CDR3 amino acids: CASARTSGTANTGELFF. In nucleotides, the CDR3 is TGTGCCAGTGCCCGGACTAGCGGGACTGCGAACACCGGGGAGCTGTTTTTT.

This rearrangement joins TRBV6-1 to TRBJ1-5; TRBD1 might be the D (6 bases). Looked up from germline, CDR1 is MNHNS and CDR2 is SASEGT. The CDR3 runs to 14 residues. Trimming took 10 bases from V and 5 from J, leaving 18 bases between them. DNA for the CDR3: TGTGCCATCTCTTTGACAGGACGCGATCAGCCCCAGCATTTT. Amino acid sequence: CAISLTGRDQPQHF.

The rearrangement joins TRBV29-1 to TRBJ2-6; D is possibly TRBD2 (5 bases). The V end was cut by 6 bases, the J end by 0 bases, with 15 bases between. Germline CDR1 and CDR2: SQVTM and ANQGSEA. CDR3 size: 16 residues. The CDR3, as DNA: TGCAGCGTATCCCCGCGGGCCGGCTCTGGGGCCAACGTCCTGACTTTC. This sequence encodes CSVSPRAGSGANVLTF.

The chain carries TRBV10-2 and TRBJ2-2, with D possibly called TRBD1 or TRBD2 (6 bases each). V lost 5 bases, J lost 6 bases, and 19 bases lay in between. This CDR3 region has 16 residues. Germline V gene data show CDR1 as WSHSY and CDR2 as SAAADI. The CDR3 region is CASSRGRGPTPGELFF. As DNA, the CDR3 is TGCGCCAGCAGTCGTGGCCGGGGGCCAACTCCCGGGGAGCTGTTTTTT.

The chain has TRBV10-1 and TRBJ2-1; D remains ambiguous. The CDR3 loop spans 13 amino acids. Trimming removed 0 bases at V and 10 bases at J, with 10 bases between. From germline, CDR1 is WNHNN and CDR2 SYGVQD (reference sequence). DNA for the CDR3: TGCGCCAGCAGTGAGTCCCTAGGCAGCGAGCAGTTCTTC. This codes for CASSESLGSEQFF.

The J gene is TRBJ2-2, the V gene TRBV2; D gene unclear. The germline CDR1 and CDR2 sequences are SNHLY and FYNNEI. This CDR3 is 14 amino acids long. V was clipped by 2 bases and J by 3 bases, with 7 bases between them. The CDR3 nucleotides are TGTGCCAGCAGTGAACAGAGATACACCGGGGAGCTGTTTTTT. It codes for CASSEQRYTGELFF.

The chain combines TRBV15 with TRBJ1-5; tentatively, D is TRBD1 (6 bases). Germline V gives CDR1 LNHNV, CDR2 YYDKDF (reference sequence). The CDR3 spans 17 residues. Trimming shortened V by 1 base and J by 1 base, and 14 bases separated the two germline ends. The CDR3 protein is CATSRGDTPGSNQPQHF. The DNA for the CDR3 is TGTGCCACCAGCAGAGGGGACACCCCAGGAAGCAATCAGCCCCAGCATTTT.

The chain uses TRBV9 and TRBJ1-1; D unresolved. The CDR3 length is 13 residues. Germline V gene lookup returns CDR1 SGDLS and CDR2 YYNGEE. The V and J ends lost 4 bases and 10 bases respectively, with 17 bases between them. Here the CDR3 DNA reads TGTGCCAGCAGCAACGGACCTAACTTGGCAGCTTTCTTT. Protein product: CASSNGPNLAAFF.

The chain couples TRBV29-1 to TRBJ2-1, with 7 bases lining up with TRBD2. The germline V gene has CDR1 SQVTM and CDR2 ANQGSEA. The CDR3 is 14 residues long. V dropped 7 bases and J dropped 4; count of bases not matched to a gene: 10. The CDR3 reads CSARDYRGYNEQFF. In nucleotides, the CDR3 is TGCAGCGCCCGGGACTATCGAGGGTACAATGAGCAGTTCTTC.

The chain recombines TRBV11-3 with TRBJ1-3; D is possibly TRBD1 (6 bases). Between the trimmed V and J ends, which lost 3 bases and 1 base, there was a span of 13 bases. In germline, CDR1 is SGHNT, CDR2 YENEEA. This CDR3 spans 16 amino acids. The CDR3 is CASSFAGQRSGNTIYF. The CDR3 nucleotides read TGTGCCAGCAGCTTTGCCGGACAGAGGTCTGGAAACACCATATATTTT.

J is TRBJ2-1 and V is TRBV14; D is uncertain. The CDR3 loop spans 12 amino acids. Trimming removed 1 base at V and 9 bases at J, with 7 bases between. Germline values: CDR1 SGHDN, CDR2 FVKESK. The CDR3 is CASSQVRSEQFF. For the CDR3, the DNA is TGTGCCAGCAGCCAAGTCCGAAGTGAGCAGTTCTTC.

This chain links TRBV12-5 with TRBJ2-1, with 8 bases matching TRBD1. The CDR3 runs to 18 residues. V was clipped by 1 base and J by 7 bases; unmatched bases: 15. The V gene's germline CDR1 is LGHNT and CDR2 FRNRAP. The CDR3 region has the DNA TGTGCTAGTGGTTTGGATTCCGGGACAGGCCCCCCGGAAAATGAGCAGTTCTTC. Amino acid sequence: CASGLDSGTGPPENEQFF.

The CDR3 here is CASRGNTEAFF. CDR3 sequence (DNA): TGTGCCAGCAGGGGGAACACTGAAGCTTTCTTT. V is TRBV6-5 and J is TRBJ1-1; D is unclear. Germline lookup yields CDR1 MNHEY and CDR2 SVGAGI. V was shortened by 6 bases and J by 1 base, with 3 bases between the two germline ends. This CDR3 has 11 amino acids.

This clone showed up just once. J is TRBJ1-3 and V is TRBV11-2; D is unresolved. This CDR3 spans 16 amino acids. Germline CDR1 is SGHAT and CDR2 is FQNNGV. V dropped 0 bases and J dropped 0 bases, with 9 bases sitting between them. The DNA of the CDR3 is TGTGCCAGCAGCTTAGACACAGCTACCTCTGGAAACACCATATATTTT. Encoded protein: CASSLDTATSGNTIYF.

The rearrangement links TRBV4-2 to TRBJ2-5, with a weak D call TRBD1 (7 bases). The CDR3 sequence is 17 residues long. Trimming took off 1 base at V and 1 base at J, with 16 bases between the two ends. CDR1 is LGHNA and CDR2 is YNFKEQ in the germline V gene. The CDR3 sequence: CASSQGRGRQGQETQYF. For the CDR3, the DNA is TGTGCCAGCAGCCAAGGACGGGGGAGACAGGGCCAAGAGACCCAGTACTTC.

The chain links TRBV18 to TRBJ1-2; 9 nucleotides line up with TRBD1. Germline lookup yields CDR1 KGHSH and CDR2 LQKENI. Germline trimming cut 0 bases from V and 4 bases from J; bases unmatched to any gene: 6. The CDR3 runs 16 residues. The CDR3: CASSPPGTGSIYGYTF. The DNA for the CDR3 is TGTGCCAGCTCACCACCAGGGACAGGGTCCATCTATGGCTACACCTTC.

This clone was seen only once. This chain uses TRBV18 with TRBJ1-1; no definite D call. Germline-derived CDR1 and CDR2 are KGHSH and LQKENI. The CDR3 runs to 14 residues. The germline V and J ends were trimmed by 3 bases and 1 base, with 9 bases remaining between them. CDR3 loop: CASSPRTENTEAFF. As DNA, the CDR3 is TGTGCCAGCTCACCGAGGACGGAGAACACTGAAGCTTTCTTT.

The chain recombines TRBV5-1 with TRBJ1-1; 7 nucleotides match TRBD1. The V and J ends lost 4 bases and 3 bases, in that order; junction bases with no gene match: 6. The CDR3 has 14 residues. Germline V gene lookup returns CDR1 SGHRS and CDR2 YFSETQ. The CDR3, as DNA: TGCGCCAGCAGCCCCCTGAGGGGGCACACTGAAGCTTTCTTT. This translates into CASSPLRGHTEAFF.

This clone was picked up one time. The V and J genes are TRBV11-2 and TRBJ2-5, with D possibly TRBD1 on 5 matching bases. The CDR3 consists of 16 residues. V was pared by 0 bases and J by 5 bases, with 16 bases between. The V gene's germline CDR1 is SGHAT and CDR2 FQNNGV. CDR3 sequence reads: CASSLDYRQGIETQYF. CDR3 DNA: TGTGCCAGCAGCTTAGATTATAGGCAGGGTATTGAGACCCAGTACTTC.